The 28 T cell receptor beta chains given below trace back to one sample, sequenced in a study of T cell responses to AZD1222 COVID-19 vaccine. Clones were read by immunoSEQ multiplex PCR, and TCRdb kept only the in-frame ones, dropping some. The data show 150,000 or so clones, 92% seen once. The specimen comprised peripheral blood, sampled 28 days after the second AZD1222 dose. Receptor source: an adult who received the AZD1222 COVID-19 vaccine.

This chain joins TRBV7-9 and TRBJ2-5, with D possibly matching TRBD2 (5 bases). Germline values: CDR1 SEHNR, CDR2 FQNEAQ (reference sequence). Trimming left V 1 base short and J 5 bases short, with 8 bases between. This CDR3 has 13 amino acids. CDR3 nucleotides: TGTGCCAGCAGCTTAGGACTAAGGGAGACCCAGTACTTC. Protein product: CASSLGLRETQYF.

The chain carries TRBV19 and TRBJ1-1, with 8 bases lining up with TRBD1. V lost 5 bases to trimming and J lost 5 bases; unmatched junction nucleotides: 4. The CDR3 runs to 13 residues. Germline V gene lookup returns CDR1 LNHDA and CDR2 SQIVND (reference sequence). This CDR3 reads CASSSQGGTEAFF. DNA for the CDR3: TGTGCCAGTAGTTCACAGGGGGGGACTGAAGCTTTCTTT. Filled out from reference TRBV19 and TRBJ1-1, the complete variable domain reads DGGITQSPKYLFRKEGQNVTLSCEQNLNHDAMYWYRQDPGQGLRLIYYSQIVNDFQKGDIAEGYSVSREKKESFPLTVTSAQKNPTAFYLCASSSQGGTEAFFGQGTRLTVV.

The V call is TRBV7-2, the J call TRBJ1-4; D not certain. The CDR3 has 15 amino acids. The germline V gene encodes CDR1 SGHTA and CDR2 FQGNSA. V was shortened by 4 bases and J by 4 bases, with 13 bases between the two germline ends. CDR3 nucleotide sequence: TGTGCCAGCAGCTATCAAGGGTCGGGTAATGAAAAACTGTTTTTT. This codes for CASSYQGSGNEKLFF. Based on the CDR3 plus reference TRBV7-2 and TRBJ1-4, the full variable domain is GAGVSQSPSNKVTEKGKDVELRCDPISGHTALYWYRQSLGQGLEFLIYFQGNSAPDKSGLPSDRFSAERTGGSVSTLTIQRTQQEDSAVYLCASSYQGSGNEKLFFGSGTQLSVL.

The chain uses TRBV5-1 and TRBJ1-1; TRBD1 matches 9 bases. V lost 4 bases and J lost 4; bases outside the gene matches: 17. CDR1 is SGHRS, CDR2 YFSETQ, per germline. This CDR3 is built from 18 residues. CDR3 coding DNA: TGCGCCAGCAGCCCGGGGCCGGGACAGGGTGATTTTGTCACTGAAGCTTTCTTT. Amino acid sequence: CASSPGPGQGDFVTEAFF.

This clone was seen just once. V gene TRBV27 combines with J gene TRBJ2-7; D remains unclear. CDR3 length: 13 residues. Deletions cut 3 bases from V and 2 bases from J, with 8 bases between. The germline V gene encodes CDR1 MNHEY and CDR2 SMNVEV (reference sequence). In DNA, the CDR3 is TGTGCCAGCAGTTTCCAGGCTGCCTACGAGCAGTACTTC. It encodes CASSFQAAYEQYF.

This sequence joins TRBV4-2 and TRBJ2-1; 11 bases fit TRBD2. The germline gives CDR1 LGHNA, CDR2 YNFKEQ. There are 16 residues in the CDR3. With 3 bases clipped from V and 4 bases from J, the junction kept 5 bases outside the gene matches. In DNA, the CDR3 is TGTGCCAGCAGCCAGGCTAGCGGGAGGCTTTACAATGAGCAGTTCTTC. This codes for CASSQASGRLYNEQFF.

The gene calls are TRBV11-3 and TRBJ2-7; 7 bases match TRBD1. This CDR3 contains 13 residues. V lost 4 bases to trimming and J lost 5 bases; unmatched junction nucleotides: 5. Germline assignment: CDR1 SGHNT and CDR2 YENEEA. The CDR3 here is CASSSRGTHEQYF. The DNA of the CDR3 is TGTGCCAGCAGCTCCAGGGGGACCCACGAGCAGTACTTC.

The genes are TRBV29-1 and TRBJ1-5, with D unresolved. The germline V gene has CDR1 SQVTM and CDR2 ANQGSEA. Trimming shortened V by 5 bases and J by 5 bases, and 16 bases separated the two germline ends. This CDR3 region has 14 residues. CDR3 residues: CSVFTGGRDQPQHF. The CDR3 nucleotides read TGCAGCGTTTTTACCGGCGGGCGTGATCAGCCCCAGCATTTT. Full variable domain (remainder filled in from reference TRBV29-1 and TRBJ1-5): SAVISQKPSRDICQRGTSLTIQCQVDSQVTMMFWYRQQPGQSLTLIATANQGSEATYESGFVIDKFPISRPNLTFSTLTVSNMSPEDSSIYLCSVFTGGRDQPQHFGDGTRLSIL.

The J gene is TRBJ2-3, the V gene TRBV6-2 or TRBV6-3; 7 bases match TRBD2. Germline CDR1 reads MNHEY; CDR2 reads SVGEGT. The CDR3 covers 17 residues. V was pared by 4 bases and J by 7 bases, with 17 bases of the junction left unmatched. CDR3 nucleotide sequence: TGTGCCAGCAGTTTAGAACCGACTAGCAGCCCCACGAATACGCAGTATTTT. Translating it yields CASSLEPTSSPTNTQYF.

This sequence joins TRBV5-6 and TRBJ1-1; no reliable D call. V lost 0 bases and J lost 1, with 10 bases in between. The germline V gene encodes CDR1 SGHDT and CDR2 YYEEEE. This CDR3 contains 15 residues. In nucleotides, the CDR3 is TGTGCCAGCAGCTTGGCCGCGGCAGCGAACACTGAAGCTTTCTTT. The encoded protein is CASSLAAAANTEAFF.

The chain has TRBV30 and TRBJ1-5, with TRBD1 matching over 9 bases. Germline-derived CDR1 and CDR2 are GTSNPN and SVGIG (reference sequence). This CDR3 has 18 amino acids. V shed 2 bases, J shed 2 bases, and the junction held 13 bases outside the gene matches. CDR3 DNA sequence: TGTGCCTGGAGTACCGGGACAGGGTCGTTGCGTGGCAATCAGCCCCAGCATTTT. It is translated as CAWSTGTGSLRGNQPQHF.

The chain joins TRBV5-1 to TRBJ1-5; maybe TRBD1 (5 bases). The germline V and J ends were trimmed by 1 base and 3 bases, with 8 bases remaining between them. The CDR3 totals 14 residues. CDR1 is SGHRS, CDR2 YFSETQ, per germline. CDR3: CASSLTGNNQPQHF. CDR3 nucleotides: TGCGCCAGCAGCTTGACAGGTAACAATCAGCCCCAGCATTTT. The full variable domain, its missing parts supplied by reference TRBV5-1 and TRBJ1-5, is KAGVTQTPRYLIKTRGQQVTLSCSPISGHRSVSWYQQTPGQGLQFLFEYFSETQRNKGNFPGRFSGRQFSNSRSEMNVSTLELGDSALYLCASSLTGNNQPQHFGDGTRLSIL.

The chain is built from TRBV18 and TRBJ2-7; maybe TRBD1 (6 bases). The germline CDR1 and CDR2 sequences are KGHSH and LQKENI. This CDR3 comprises 14 residues. Trimming stripped 5 bases from V and 6 bases from J, with 17 bases between. CDR3 sequence: CASSADRRAGEQYF. CDR3 bases: TGTGCCAGCTCAGCTGACAGGCGCGCGGGCGAGCAGTACTTC.

The chain uses TRBV6-5 and TRBJ2-1, with 9 bases aligning to TRBD2. With V trimmed by 2 bases and J by 7 bases, 6 bases remained unmatched. Germline-derived CDR1 and CDR2 are MNHEY and SVGAGI. This CDR3 spans 15 amino acids. CDR3 bases: TGTGCCAGCAGTTACCCCAGCGGGAGGCCAAATGAGCAGTTCTTC. It yields the protein CASSYPSGRPNEQFF.

This chain connects TRBV5-6 to TRBJ2-7; D is undetermined. The CDR3 runs to 14 residues. Trimming cost V 3 bases and J 2 bases, with 12 bases left between them. Per germline, CDR1 SGHDT and CDR2 YYEEEE. Here the CDR3 DNA reads TGTGCCAGCAGCTACGGGCCCGGCGCCTACGAGCAGTACTTC. As protein: CASSYGPGAYEQYF.

This clone was recorded only once. The chain recombines TRBV7-2 with TRBJ2-3; tentative D call: TRBD1 (6 bases). V gave up 8 bases and J gave up 3 bases, with 15 bases separating them. The CDR3 covers 14 residues. CDR1 is SGHTA and CDR2 is FQGNSA in the germline V gene. The CDR3 sequence is CASARGAGTDTQYF. Written as DNA, the CDR3 is TGTGCCAGCGCCAGGGGCGCTGGGACAGATACGCAGTATTTT.

CDR3 nucleotides: TGTGCCAGCAGAAAAGACGGAGGCTACACCTTC. Translation: CASRKDGGYTF. This chain links TRBV6-5 with TRBJ1-2; D is unresolved. The V gene lost 6 bases and the J gene lost 8 bases, with 10 bases spanning the gap. This CDR3 comprises 11 residues. CDR1 and CDR2 from the germline V gene are MNHEY and SVGAGI.

In DNA form, the CDR3 reads TGTGCCAGCAGTTACCATATGAACACTGAAGCTTTCTTT. Protein: CASSYHMNTEAFF. The V gene is TRBV7-2, the J gene TRBJ1-1; D call uncertain. The V end was cut by 6 bases, the J end by 0 bases, with 8 bases between. CDR3 length: 13 amino acids. Germline-derived CDR1 and CDR2 are SGHTA and FQGNSA.

The rearrangement joins TRBV5-1 to TRBJ2-7; 9 nucleotides agree with TRBD1. The V and J ends lost 2 bases and 3 bases, in that order; junction bases with no gene match: 6. The CDR3 runs to 15 residues. Germline values: CDR1 SGHRS, CDR2 YFSETQ. The CDR3 protein is CASSLEPGQGYEQYF. In DNA, the CDR3 is TGCGCCAGCAGCTTAGAACCGGGACAGGGCTACGAGCAGTACTTC.

V gene TRBV10-3 combines with J gene TRBJ1-1; 9 bases fit TRBD1. CDR1 ENHRY and CDR2 SYGVKD come from the germline V gene. V shed 4 bases, J shed 4 bases, and the junction held 7 bases outside the gene matches. The length of the CDR3 is 15 residues. CDR3 nucleotides: TGTGCCATCAGTGCGGACAGGGGTTTTAGCACTGAAGCTTTCTTT. Protein: CAISADRGFSTEAFF.

J is TRBJ2-7 and V is TRBV30; TRBD2 is a possible D gene (6 bases). The germline V gene encodes CDR1 GTSNPN and CDR2 SVGIG (reference sequence). The length of the CDR3 is 14 residues. V gave up 4 bases and J gave up 2 bases, with 15 bases separating them. The CDR3 DNA reads as TGTGCCTGGAATGGCGGGATACTCCCCTACGAGCAGTACTTC. It yields the protein CAWNGGILPYEQYF.

This sequence joins TRBV28 and TRBJ1-1; D is ambiguous. Per germline, CDR1 MDHEN and CDR2 SYDVKM. V was shortened by 6 bases and J by 4 bases, with 15 bases between the two germline ends. The length of the CDR3 is 14 residues. CDR3 protein: CASSIPSYITEAFF. DNA for the CDR3: TGTGCCAGCAGCATTCCGTCTTACATCACTGAAGCTTTCTTT.

The rearrangement uses TRBV5-1 and TRBJ2-1; D gene ambiguous. The CDR3 is made up of 14 amino acids. V lost 1 base to trimming and J lost 2 bases, with 7 bases between them. Germline V gene lookup returns CDR1 SGHRS and CDR2 YFSETQ. The CDR3 DNA reads TGCGCCAGCAGCTTGCGTCAGACCTACAATGAGCAGTTCTTC. Amino acids: CASSLRQTYNEQFF.

The CDR3 bases are TGTGCCAGCACCGCCGAGGGGGGCACAGATACGCAGTATTTT. This translates into CASTAEGGTDTQYF. This sequence joins TRBV5-5 and TRBJ2-3; the D gene is possibly TRBD1 (6 bases). The germline gives CDR1 SGHKS, CDR2 YYEKEE (reference sequence). Trimming pared 6 bases from V and 1 base from J, leaving 12 bases between. The CDR3 runs 14 residues.

The J gene is TRBJ1-3, the V gene TRBV10-3; D may be TRBD1 (5 bases). The V end was cut by 8 bases, the J end by 3 bases, with 11 bases between. This CDR3 is built from 13 residues. Germline CDR1 ENHRY, CDR2 SYGVKD. CDR3 protein: CAIGGGRGNTIYF. The DNA of the CDR3 is TGTGCCATCGGCGGGGGTCGTGGAAACACCATATATTTT.

V gene TRBV6-5 combines with J gene TRBJ2-2; D unclear. The V end lost 6 bases, the J end lost 4 bases, and 12 bases lay between the germline ends. Germline V lookup: CDR1 MNHEY, CDR2 SVGAGI. This CDR3 comprises 14 residues. The CDR3 sequence: CASSVPGPTGELFF. The CDR3 bases are TGTGCCAGCAGCGTTCCGGGCCCCACCGGGGAGCTGTTTTTT.

The chain couples TRBV5-1 to TRBJ2-1, with D perhaps assigned TRBD1 or TRBD2 (5 bases each). V was clipped by 5 bases and J by 2 bases, with 8 bases between them. The V gene's germline CDR1 is SGHRS and CDR2 YFSETQ. This CDR3 is built from 13 residues. CDR3 bases: TGCGCCAGCAGGGAGGACACCTACAATGAGCAGTTCTTC. Its protein product is CASREDTYNEQFF.

The chain links TRBV9 to TRBJ2-2, with D uncertain. The V gene's germline CDR1 is SGDLS and CDR2 YYNGEE. The ends were cut back, 4 bases at V and 7 bases at J, with 11 bases in the middle. The CDR3 is 13 amino acids. CDR3 amino acids: CASSTIEIGELFF. The CDR3 coding sequence is TGTGCCAGCAGCACGATCGAGATCGGGGAGCTGTTTTTT.